The clone carrying this TCR beta chain appeared a few times. In the source study's methods: It was from reference gene primer amplification that nucleated cell counts were estimated. The protocol was immunoSEQ multiplex PCR, while the TCRdb copy is restricted to in-frame clones and leaves out a portion. V and J calls and clone size are those listed in that table; D and trimming were worked out from the DNA. The sample has some 320,000 clones, 80% to 90% seen once. Participants, roughly 18 to 100 years old, spanned under 30 US areas. Grouping used clinical history reported by participants in a survey and questionnaire. V was shortened by 3 bases and J by 3 bases, with 9 bases between the two germline ends. Per germline, CDR1 MDHEN and CDR2 SYDVKM. CDR3 length: 14 residues. The data stem from a study of blood T cell repertoires in COVID-19. Turning to the study itself: PBMCs, B-cell-depleted T cells, or T cells were the source of the cDNA or gDNA that made up the material.

Sequencing was done on a sample of PBMCs or T cells enriched from blood (not recorded which). This TCR came from a woman younger than 45 who had recovered from COVID-19. The chain carries TRBV28 and TRBJ1-3, with D uncertain. Written as DNA, the CDR3 is TGTGCCAGCAGTTTCGGTGTTGGTGGAAACACCATATATTTT. Protein: CASSFGVGGNTIYF.